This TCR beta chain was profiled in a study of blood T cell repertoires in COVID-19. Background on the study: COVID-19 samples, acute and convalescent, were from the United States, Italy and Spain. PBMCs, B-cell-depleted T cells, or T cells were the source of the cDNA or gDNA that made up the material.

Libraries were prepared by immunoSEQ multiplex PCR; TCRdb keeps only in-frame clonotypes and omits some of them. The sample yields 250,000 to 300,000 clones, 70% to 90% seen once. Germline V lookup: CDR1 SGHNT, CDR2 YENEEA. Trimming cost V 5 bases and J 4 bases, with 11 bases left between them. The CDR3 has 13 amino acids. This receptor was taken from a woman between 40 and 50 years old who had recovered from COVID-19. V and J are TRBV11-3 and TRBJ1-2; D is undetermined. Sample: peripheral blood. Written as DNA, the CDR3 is TGTGCCAGCAGCCACGACTCTGCCTATGGCTACACCTTC. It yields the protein CASSHDSAYGYTF. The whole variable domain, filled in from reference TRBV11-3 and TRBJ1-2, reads EAGVVQSPRYKIIEKKQPVAFWCNPISGHNTLYWYLQNLGQGPELLIRYENEEAVDDSQLPKDRFSAERLKGVDSTLKIQPAELGDSAVYLCASSHDSAYGYTFGSGTRLTVV.